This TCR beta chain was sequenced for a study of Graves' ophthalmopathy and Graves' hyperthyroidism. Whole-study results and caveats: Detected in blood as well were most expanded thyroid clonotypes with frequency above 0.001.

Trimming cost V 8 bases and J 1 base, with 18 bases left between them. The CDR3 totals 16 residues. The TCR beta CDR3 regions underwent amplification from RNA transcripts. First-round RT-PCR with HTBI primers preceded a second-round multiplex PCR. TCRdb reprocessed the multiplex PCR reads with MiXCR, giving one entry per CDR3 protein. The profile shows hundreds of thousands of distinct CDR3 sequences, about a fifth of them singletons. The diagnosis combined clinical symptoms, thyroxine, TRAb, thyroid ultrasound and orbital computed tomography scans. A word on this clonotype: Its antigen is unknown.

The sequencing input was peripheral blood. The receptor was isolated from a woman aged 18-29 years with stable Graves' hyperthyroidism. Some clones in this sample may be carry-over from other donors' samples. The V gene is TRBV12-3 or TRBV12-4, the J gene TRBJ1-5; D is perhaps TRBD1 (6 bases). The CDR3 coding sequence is TGTGCCAGCGGTCTGCGACAGGACACCAGCAATCAGCCCCAGCATTTT. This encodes CASGLRQDTSNQPQHF.